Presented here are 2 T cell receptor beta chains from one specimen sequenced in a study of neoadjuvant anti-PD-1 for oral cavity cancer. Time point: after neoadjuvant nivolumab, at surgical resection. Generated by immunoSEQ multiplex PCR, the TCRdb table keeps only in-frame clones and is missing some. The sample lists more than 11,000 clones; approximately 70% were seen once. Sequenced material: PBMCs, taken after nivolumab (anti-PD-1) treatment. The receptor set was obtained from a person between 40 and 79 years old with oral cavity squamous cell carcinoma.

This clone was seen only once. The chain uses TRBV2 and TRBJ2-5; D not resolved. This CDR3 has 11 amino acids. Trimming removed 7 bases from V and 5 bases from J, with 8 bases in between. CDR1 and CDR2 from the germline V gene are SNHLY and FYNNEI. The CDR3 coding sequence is TGTGCCAGCACCGAACGCGAGACCCAGTACTTC. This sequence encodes CASTERETQYF.

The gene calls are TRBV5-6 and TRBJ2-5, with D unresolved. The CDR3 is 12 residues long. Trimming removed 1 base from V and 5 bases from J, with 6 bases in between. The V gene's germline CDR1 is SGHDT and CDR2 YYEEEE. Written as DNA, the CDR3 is TGTGCCAGCAGCTTGACGCAGGAGACCCAGTACTTC. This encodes CASSLTQETQYF.